This TCR beta chain was profiled in a study of blood T cell repertoires in COVID-19. Turning to the study itself: Material from acute and convalescent COVID-19 was sourced from the United States, Italy and Spain. From T cells, B-cell-depleted T cells, or PBMCs came the material, which was cDNA or gDNA.

V lost 2 bases and J lost 4; bases outside the gene matches: 9. The CDR3 contains 16 residues. Germline lookup yields CDR1 GTSNPN and CDR2 SVGIG (reference sequence). In the original workflow: Reference gene primers were amplified, and this amplification served to estimate nucleated cell counts. The protocol was immunoSEQ multiplex PCR, while the TCRdb copy is restricted to in-frame clones and leaves out a portion. V and J calls and clone size are copied from that table; D and trimming were computed from the DNA. Of about 74,000 clones in the sample, around 89% were seen once. This TCR derives from a woman older than 75 with acute or convalescent COVID-19. The rearrangement uses TRBV30 and TRBJ1-1, with TRBD1 matching over 11 bases. Sequencing used peripheral blood. In DNA, the CDR3 is TGTGCCTGGAGTCCCCCGGACAGGGGGCGCATCACTGAAGCTTTCTTT. This sequence encodes CAWSPPDRGRITEAFF.